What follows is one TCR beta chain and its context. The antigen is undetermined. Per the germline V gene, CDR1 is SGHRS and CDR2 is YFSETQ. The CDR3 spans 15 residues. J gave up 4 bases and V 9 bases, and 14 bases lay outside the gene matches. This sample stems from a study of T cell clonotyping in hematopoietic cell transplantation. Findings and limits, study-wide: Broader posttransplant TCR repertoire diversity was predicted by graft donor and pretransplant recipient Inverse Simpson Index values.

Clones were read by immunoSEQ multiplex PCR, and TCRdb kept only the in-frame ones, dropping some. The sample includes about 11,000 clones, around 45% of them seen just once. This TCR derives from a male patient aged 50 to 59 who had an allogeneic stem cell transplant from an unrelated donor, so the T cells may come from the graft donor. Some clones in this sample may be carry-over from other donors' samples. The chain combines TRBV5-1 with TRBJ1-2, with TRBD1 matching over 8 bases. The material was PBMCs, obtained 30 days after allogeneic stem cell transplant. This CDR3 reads CATRPSGGEGYGYTF. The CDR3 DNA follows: TGCGCCACCCGACCCTCAGGGGGCGAGGGCTATGGCTACACCTTC.